This is a list of T cell receptor beta chains from one sample in a study of blood T cells in healthy people across ages. TCRdb independently ran MiXCR on the 5' RACE reads; one entry per CDR3 protein. The data contain hundreds of thousands of distinct CDR3 sequences, around 36% of them singletons. The sequencing sample was made of blood. Source of these receptors: a man between 18 and 35 years old in good health. CDR3s include the opening cysteine and the closing phenylalanine or tryptophan.

V gene | CDR3 protein
TRBV19 | CASSIKRGSDTQYF
TRBV20-1 | CSAPTTGTGTNEQFF
TRBV5-1 | CASSPGTADKETQYF
TRBV7-3 | CASSLTPAGATDTQYF
TRBV14 | CASSQDPTDVMMGGYTF
TRBV12-3/TRBV12-4 | CASSTSGTGYRSLNSPLHF
TRBV7-2 | CASSPDSFRETQYF
TRBV12-3/TRBV12-4 | CASSFSSGIYNEQFF
TRBV29-1 | CSVEVPTSGMVYEQYF
TRBV20-1 | CSARHRAIYEQYF
TRBV20-1 | CSASGGFDEQFF
TRBV6-2/TRBV6-3 | CASSYGVYKPMNTEAFF
TRBV7-2 | CASRENMNTEAFF
TRBV6-6 | CASGQVGAGEAFF